Following are 27 T cell receptor beta chains from one sample sequenced in a study of regulatory T cells in long-lasting Graves disease. Time point in this sample: newly diagnosed GD, antithyroid drugs for less than 3 months. The TCR library was made from RNA extracted from PBMCs. In building TCR beta libraries, iRepertoire HTBI primers were used together with Arm-PCR of CDR3 regions. TCRdb independently ran MiXCR on the multiplex PCR reads; one entry per CDR3 protein. The sample includes about 370,000 distinct CDR3 sequences, 15% to 18% of them seen just once. The input for sequencing was peripheral blood mononuclear cells (PBMCs), taken at new diagnosis, from a patient treated with antithyroid drugs. All receptors come from a female donor with Graves disease.

This clonotype was picked up many times. The limits of the CDR3 on the DNA are not certain, so only TCRdb's listed CDR3 is given. The chain has TRBV12-3 or TRBV12-4 and TRBJ1-6. The CDR3 adds up to 14 amino acids, both ends counted. The CDR3 region is CASSFGEGGSPLHF.

At least ten counts were recorded for this clonotype. The V call is TRBV7-9, the J call TRBJ2-2; TRBD2 matches at 7 bases. The CDR3 extends over 15 amino acids. CDR1 SEHNR and CDR2 FQNEAQ come from the germline V gene (reference sequence). V lost 7 bases, J lost 6 bases, and 11 bases stayed unmatched. CDR3 sequence reads: CASTPGLPIAGELFF. In DNA, the CDR3 is TGTGCCAGCACCCCGGGACTACCCATCGCCGGGGAGCTGTTTTTT. The full variable domain, its missing parts supplied by reference TRBV7-9 and TRBJ2-2, is DTGVSQNPRHKITKRGQNVTFRCDPISEHNRLYWYRQTLGQGPEFLTYFQNEAQLEKSRLLSDRFSAERPKGSFSTLEIQRTEQGDSAMYLCASTPGLPIAGELFFGEGSRLTVL.

Many counts were recorded for this clonotype. V is TRBV7-3 and J is TRBJ1-1; D is possibly TRBD1 (5 bases). There are 14 residues in the CDR3. Trimming shortened V by 4 bases and J by 6 bases, and 15 bases separated the two germline ends. CDR1 and CDR2 (germline): SGHTA, FQGTGA. The CDR3 is CASSSRPDRPEAFF. DNA of the CDR3: TGTGCCAGCAGCTCCCGGCCTGACAGACCTGAAGCTTTCTTT.

This clonotype has a handful of counts. The chain is built from TRBV12-5 and TRBJ2-2; 7 nucleotides line up with TRBD2. CDR1 and CDR2 from the germline V gene are LGHNT and FRNRAP. The V and J ends lost 5 bases and 4 bases, in that order; junction bases with no gene match: 4. This CDR3 has 14 amino acids. The CDR3 loop is CASGLRTSTGELFF. As DNA, the CDR3 is TGTGCTAGTGGTCTCCGGACTAGCACCGGGGAGCTGTTTTTT.

V and J are TRBV9 and TRBJ2-3; 10 nucleotides match TRBD2. Germline trimming cut 4 bases from V and 2 bases from J; bases unmatched to any gene: 7. Per germline, CDR1 SGDLS and CDR2 YYNGEE. This CDR3 has 16 amino acids. The CDR3 DNA reads TGTGCCAGCAGCAAGGGACTAGCGCTCCCCACAGATACGCAGTATTTT. This codes for CASSKGLALPTDTQYF.

The CDR3 spells CASGFGEPQHF. As DNA, the CDR3 is TGTGCTAGTGGTTTTGGTGAGCCCCAGCATTTT. V is TRBV12-5 and J is TRBJ1-5, with D unresolved. This CDR3 comprises 11 residues. Trimming left V 3 bases short and J 8 bases short, with 5 bases between. CDR1 is LGHNT, CDR2 FRNRAP, per germline.

This clonotype appeared many times. The CDR3 here is CASRTSSSSYEQYF. In nucleotides, the CDR3 is TGTGCCAGCAGGACAAGCAGTAGCTCCTACGAGCAGTACTTC. The chain uses TRBV7-8 and TRBJ2-7; D is unclear. Germline CDR1 SGHVS, CDR2 FQNEAQ. The V and J ends lost 6 bases and 0 bases respectively, with 12 bases between them. The CDR3 consists of 14 residues.

This clonotype has at least ten counts. V gene TRBV20-1 combines with J gene TRBJ2-1; TRBD2 matches at 13 bases. The CDR3 is 18 amino acids. Germline-derived CDR1 and CDR2 are DFQATT and SNEGSKA (reference sequence). Trimming took 8 bases from V and 0 from J; bases not matched to a gene: 13. The CDR3 DNA follows: TGCAGTCCAAAAGGACTAGCGGGGGACCTAAGCTCCTACAATGAGCAGTTCTTC. The encoded protein is CSPKGLAGDLSSYNEQFF.

This clonotype appeared many times. The J gene is TRBJ2-4, the V gene TRBV7-9; D unclear. The CDR3 has 16 amino acids. Trimming left V 1 base short and J 0 bases short, with 10 bases between. The V gene's germline CDR1 is SEHNR and CDR2 FQNEAQ (reference sequence). CDR3 nucleotide sequence: TGTGCCAGCAGCTTAGTTAGATTTCTAGCCAAAAACATTCAGTACTTC. Translation gives CASSLVRFLAKNIQYF.

Concerning this clonotype: This could be a read error, since a much larger clone is one nucleotide away. This chain uses TRBV7-2 with TRBJ1-3; 7 positions agree with TRBD1. Germline V gene data show CDR1 as SGHTA and CDR2 as FQGNSA. The CDR3 is made up of 15 amino acids. The CDR3 sequence is CANSPDRDSGNTIYF. In DNA, the CDR3 is TGTGCCAACAGCCCTGACAGGGATTCTGGAAACACCATATATTTT.

This clonotype was found a few times. The chain uses TRBV7-9 and TRBJ2-5, with D possibly being TRBD1 (6 bases). Trimming shortened V by 5 bases and J by 1 base, and 17 bases separated the two germline ends. Germline values: CDR1 SEHNR, CDR2 FQNEAQ (reference sequence). This CDR3 is built from 16 residues. CDR3 coding DNA: TGTGCCAGCAGCCCAAACAGGGTGAAGGTCCAAGAGACCCAGTACTTC. This translates into CASSPNRVKVQETQYF. Full variable domain (remainder filled in from reference TRBV7-9 and TRBJ2-5): DTGVSQNPRHKITKRGQNVTFRCDPISEHNRLYWYRQTLGQGPEFLTYFQNEAQLEKSRLLSDRFSAERPKGSFSTLEIQRTEQGDSAMYLCASSPNRVKVQETQYFGPGTRLLVL.

This clonotype has at least ten counts. The gene calls are TRBV6-2 or TRBV6-3 and TRBJ1-1, with D unclear. The CDR3 runs to 11 residues. Trimming cost V 6 bases and J 0 bases, with 2 bases left between them. Germline CDR1 and CDR2: MNHEY and SVGEGT. CDR3: CASRLNTEAFF. DNA of the CDR3: TGTGCCAGCAGATTGAACACTGAAGCTTTCTTT.

This clonotype was seen ten or more times. The rearrangement joins TRBV7-2 to TRBJ2-3, with 9 bases fitting TRBD1. The V segment lost 5 bases and the J segment 4 bases; nucleotides outside the gene matches: 7. The CDR3 runs 15 residues. CDR1 SGHTA and CDR2 FQGNSA come from the germline V gene. The CDR3 is CASSPRTGGSDTQYF. The CDR3, as DNA: TGTGCCAGCAGCCCGCGAACAGGGGGCTCAGATACGCAGTATTTT.

The chain uses TRBV5-1 and TRBJ1-1, with 12 bases matching TRBD1. The CDR3 sequence is 16 residues long. Germline CDR1 and CDR2: SGHRS and YFSETQ. V lost 4 bases, J lost 4 bases, and 8 bases stayed unmatched. The chain's CDR3 is CASSRDRGLWGTEAFF. DNA for the CDR3: TGCGCCAGCAGCCGGGACAGGGGGCTATGGGGCACTGAAGCTTTCTTT.

This chain connects TRBV28 to TRBJ2-2; 8 bases align to TRBD1. There are 14 residues in the CDR3. Germline V lookup: CDR1 MDHEN, CDR2 SYDVKM. V lost 6 bases, J lost 3 bases, and 3 bases stayed unmatched. The chain's CDR3 is CASRTGAHTGELFF. CDR3 in DNA: TGTGCCAGCAGGACAGGGGCGCACACCGGGGAGCTGTTTTTT.

The chain couples TRBV27 to TRBJ2-2; 7 bases are shared with TRBD1. J lost 3 bases, V lost 3 bases, and 7 bases had no gene match. There are 16 residues in the CDR3. CDR1 and CDR2 (germline): MNHEY, SMNVEV (reference sequence). In nucleotides, the CDR3 is TGTGCCAGCAGTTTGGACCGGGACAGAGACACCGGGGAGCTGTTTTTT. It codes for CASSLDRDRDTGELFF.

V gene TRBV15 combines with J gene TRBJ1-2; 7 bases are a match to TRBD1. Germline V gene sequence: CDR1 LNHNV, CDR2 YYDKDF (reference sequence). Trimming cost V 3 bases and J 3 bases; bases outside gene matches: 7. This CDR3 spans 15 amino acids. The CDR3 nucleotides are TGTGCCACCAGCAGCCCGGGACAGCCCCACTATGGCTACACCTTC. Its protein is CATSSPGQPHYGYTF.

In this sample, this clonotype turned up many times. The chain is built from TRBV11-2 and TRBJ1-2; TRBD1 matches at 8 bases. Germline CDR1 is SGHAT and CDR2 is FQNNGV. The CDR3 is 13 amino acids. V lost 5 bases, J lost 6 bases, and 5 bases stayed unmatched. CDR3 coding DNA: TGTGCCAGCAGCCGTAACAGGGGGGATGGCTACACCTTC. Translating gives CASSRNRGDGYTF.

This clonotype showed up many times. The chain couples TRBV19 to TRBJ2-2; 8 positions agree with TRBD1. Germline trimming cut 5 bases from V and 1 base from J; bases unmatched to any gene: 6. Germline V gene sequence: CDR1 LNHDA, CDR2 SQIVND (reference sequence). This CDR3 is 16 amino acids long. The CDR3 reads CASSPLGQGNTGELFF. CDR3 DNA sequence: TGTGCCAGTAGTCCTCTCGGACAGGGGAACACCGGGGAGCTGTTTTTT. Together with reference TRBV19 and TRBJ2-2, the CDR3 gives the full variable domain: DGGITQSPKYLFRKEGQNVTLSCEQNLNHDAMYWYRQDPGQGLRLIYYSQIVNDFQKGDIAEGYSVSREKKESFPLTVTSAQKNPTAFYLCASSPLGQGNTGELFFGEGSRLTVL.

In its sample, this clonotype was seen many times. The V gene is TRBV6-2 or TRBV6-3, the J gene TRBJ1-6; TRBD1 agrees at 9 bases. V gave up 6 bases and J gave up 7 bases; unmatched junction bases: 4. Germline V gene data show CDR1 as MNHEY and CDR2 as SVGEGT. The CDR3 covers 14 residues. CDR3 sequence: CASSGGTGNSPLHF. CDR3 nucleotides: TGTGCCAGCAGCGGAGGGACAGGGAATTCACCCCTCCACTTT.

Comment on this clonotype: A read error may account for a junction end that differs from germline. The rearrangement links TRBV18 to TRBJ2-7; D might be TRBD1 or TRBD2, each matching 6 bases. The CDR3 spans 15 residues. The germline V gene encodes CDR1 KGHSH and CDR2 LQKENI. The CDR3 reads CASSPPGATGGEQHF. The CDR3 DNA is TGTGCCAGCTCACCACCGGGCGCTACCGGGGGCGAGCAGCACTTC.

Concerning this clonotype itself: At one end, the junction sequence differs from germline, possibly due to a read error. The J gene is TRBJ2-5, the V gene TRBV7-2; 7 positions agree with TRBD2. Germline CDR1 reads SGHTA; CDR2 reads FQGNSA. The CDR3 extends over 14 amino acids. CDR3 sequence reads: CACSFGGGKETQYF. The CDR3 DNA reads as TGTGCCTGCAGCTTCGGGGGAGGGAAAGAGACCCAGTACTTC.

This clonotype has a count of ten or more. The chain carries TRBV10-1 and TRBJ2-1; perhaps TRBD1 as D (5 bases). Germline CDR1 is WNHNN and CDR2 is SYGVQD (reference sequence). The CDR3 length is 14 residues. V lost 4 bases and J lost 3, with 10 bases in between. Written as DNA, the CDR3 is TGCGCCAGCAGTGGACAGCCAAACTACAATGAGCAGTTCTTC. The encoded protein is CASSGQPNYNEQFF.

Many counts were recorded for this clonotype. The chain couples TRBV2 to TRBJ2-7; possibly TRBD2 for D (6 bases). The CDR3 is 15 residues long. V dropped 4 bases and J dropped 3 bases, with 16 bases sitting between them. From germline, CDR1 is SNHLY and CDR2 FYNNEI. CDR3 sequence reads: CASSAEGTPYYEQYF. DNA for the CDR3: TGTGCCAGCAGTGCCGAGGGGACTCCCTACTACGAGCAGTACTTC.

This clonotype was recorded many times. This chain uses TRBV24-1 with TRBJ1-2; D may be TRBD1 (6 bases). Germline V gene sequence: CDR1 KGHDR, CDR2 SFDVKD. CDR3 length: 14 residues. Trimming removed 3 bases at V and 7 bases at J, with 14 bases between. CDR3 coding DNA: TGTGCCACCAGTGATGTACAGGGACGGGTTGGCTACACCTTC. Protein: CATSDVQGRVGYTF.

The sample holds many counts of this clonotype. The chain joins TRBV12-3 or TRBV12-4 to TRBJ2-1; D is perhaps TRBD1 (5 bases). V gave up 3 bases and J gave up 6 bases, with 9 bases separating them. The CDR3 extends over 13 amino acids. The CDR3 nucleotides read TGTGCCAGCAGTTTTCAGGGCGCCAATGAGCAGTTCTTC. Encoded protein: CASSFQGANEQFF.

This clonotype occurred many times. The chain combines TRBV7-3 with TRBJ1-4; TRBD1 agrees at 8 bases. The germline V gene encodes CDR1 SGHTA and CDR2 FQGTGA. The CDR3 totals 14 residues. V shed 4 bases, J shed 10 bases, and the junction held 8 bases outside the gene matches. CDR3 in DNA: TGTGCCAGCAGCTACCCCACAGGGGGGGGAAAACTGTTTTTT. Protein: CASSYPTGGGKLFF.